Below, one TCR beta chain is given with its context. Germline CDR1 KGHSH, CDR2 LQKENI. The J segment lost 5 bases and the V segment lost 3 bases, leaving 8 bases of the junction unmatched. CDR3 length equals 15 residues. This sample was included in a study of T cell responses to AZD1222 COVID-19 vaccine. Profiled with immunoSEQ multiplex PCR; TCRdb holds only in-frame clones, not every one. Of 130,000 or so clones in the sample, about nine tenths are singletons; the top ten hold around 1.9%. The TCR was taken from an adult who received the AZD1222 COVID-19 vaccine. This sample comprised peripheral blood, obtained 28 days after the second AZD1222 dose. The chain uses TRBV18 and TRBJ2-5; 8 bases match TRBD1. The CDR3 DNA reads TGTGCCAGCTCACCTCAGGGGGCGCAGGGGGAGACCCAGTACTTC. It translates to CASSPQGAQGETQYF.